The rows below give T cell receptor beta chains drawn from one sample of a study of T cell repertoires in cytomegalovirus infection. The antigens of these receptors remain unknown. TCRdb reprocessed the reads via MiXCR and lists one record per CDR3 protein. Of roughly 990,000 distinct CDR3 sequences listed, less than 40% are singletons. The sample consisted of cultured CD8+ T cells from PBMCs, taken from culture after CMV antigen stimulation. These receptors were obtained from a human donor in good health (CMV status not recorded). Some clones in this sample may be carry-over from other donors' samples. CDR3s include the opening cysteine and the closing phenylalanine or tryptophan.

v_call	j_call	cdr3_aa
TRBV5-6	TRBJ1-2	CASSLFVEGQGAANYGYTF
TRBV7-9	TRBJ1-4	CASSSPGTGGEKLFF
TRBV7-2	TRBJ1-1	CASSLGASTGVTEAFF
TRBV10-3	TRBJ1-2	CAISESTANYGYTF
TRBV19	TRBJ1-5	CASSISQGWPQHF
TRBV19	TRBJ2-6	CASSISLTGANVLTF
TRBV7-2	TRBJ2-7	CASSWTAGASYEQYF
TRBV7-2	TRBJ1-4	CASSDTGPGDEKLFF
TRBV2	TRBJ2-3	CASSQLAGVRTDTQYF
TRBV6-5	TRBJ2-5	CASNPSGGASETQYF
TRBV11-3	TRBJ1-1	CASSRTGGDTEAFF
TRBV12-3/TRBV12-4	TRBJ1-2	CASSPLPWGYGYTF
TRBV9	TRBJ2-1	CASSPRLTPGNEQFF
TRBV27	TRBJ2-3	CASSPTATDTQYF
TRBV7-2	TRBJ1-1	CASSFVTGETEAFF